This T cell receptor beta chain is from a study of T cells in Graves' hyperthyroidism and ophthalmopathy. The study, taken as a whole, reports: Most clonotypes expanded in the thyroid (above 0.001) were also present in blood.

This clonotype was seen repeatedly, ten times or more. Its antigen is not known. RNA transcripts gave rise to amplified TCR beta CDR3 regions. The TCR CDR3 first-round RT-PCR relied on the HTBI primer set. TCRdb called the multiplex PCR reads again in MiXCR, with one record for every CDR3 protein. The sample lists around 260,000 distinct CDR3 sequences; 25% to 30% were seen once. This clonotype originated in a man between 35 and 55 years old with Graves' hyperthyroidism that later progressed to Graves' ophthalmopathy. The sequencing sample was made of blood.

CDR3 in amino acids: CSARDRQGGYQETQYF. DNA of the CDR3: TGCAGTGCTAGAGATCGCCAGGGAGGGTACCAAGAGACCCAGTACTTC. The chain has TRBV20-1 and TRBJ2-5; 7 bases fit TRBD2. CDR3 length equals 16 residues. After removal of 0 bases from V and 0 bases from J, the junction contained 7 bases not matched to a gene. CDR1 DFQATT and CDR2 SNEGSKA come from the germline V gene (reference sequence).